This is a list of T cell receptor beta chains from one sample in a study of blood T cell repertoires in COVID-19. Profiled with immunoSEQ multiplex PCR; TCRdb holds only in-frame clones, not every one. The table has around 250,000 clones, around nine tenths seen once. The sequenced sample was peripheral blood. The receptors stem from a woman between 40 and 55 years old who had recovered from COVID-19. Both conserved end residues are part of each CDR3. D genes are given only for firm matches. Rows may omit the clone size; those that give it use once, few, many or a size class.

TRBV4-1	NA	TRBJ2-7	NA	CASSQEVGTSFYEQYF	TGCGCCAGCAGCCAAGAAGTCGGGACAAGTTTCTACGAGCAGTACTTC
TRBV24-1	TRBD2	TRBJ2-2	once	CATSEAGLAGPRGGELFF	TGTGCCACCAGTGAGGCGGGACTAGCGGGTCCCCGTGGCGGGGAGCTGTTTTTT
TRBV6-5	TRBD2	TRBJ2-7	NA	CASSPSGPYEQYF	TGTGCCAGCAGTCCTAGCGGGCCCTACGAGCAGTACTTC
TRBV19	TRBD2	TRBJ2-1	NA	CASSIGSSGRHEQFF	TGTGCCAGTAGTATCGGCTCTAGCGGTCGCCATGAGCAGTTCTTC
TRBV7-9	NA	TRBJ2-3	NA	CASSLAGAADTQYF	TGTGCCAGCAGCTTAGCAGGGGCGGCAGATACGCAGTATTTT
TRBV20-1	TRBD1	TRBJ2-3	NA	CSASGGQGSNTQYF	TGCAGTGCTAGTGGGGGACAGGGGTCGAATACGCAGTATTTT
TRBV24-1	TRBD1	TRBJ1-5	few	CATSDHGQGSLQPQHF	TGTGCCACCAGTGACCATGGACAGGGGAGTTTGCAGCCCCAGCATTTT
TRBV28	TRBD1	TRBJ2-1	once	CASSQGDRGVNEQFF	TGTGCCAGCAGCCAGGGGGACAGGGGTGTGAATGAGCAGTTCTTC
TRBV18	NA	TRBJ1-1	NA	CASSPPMNSEAFF	TGTGCCAGCTCACCACCAATGAACAGTGAAGCTTTCTTT
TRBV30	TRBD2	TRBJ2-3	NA	CAWSVQVASGVTQYF	TGTGCCTGGAGTGTACAGGTAGCTAGCGGAGTCACGCAGTATTTT
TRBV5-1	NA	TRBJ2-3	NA	CASSLSHTDTQYF	TGCGCCAGCAGCTTGTCCCACACAGATACGCAGTATTTT
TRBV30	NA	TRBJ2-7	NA	CAWRQGTYEQYF	TGTGCCTGGAGGCAGGGCACCTACGAGCAGTACTTC
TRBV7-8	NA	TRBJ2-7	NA	CASSRARTSPLRGQYF	TGTGCCAGCAGCCGGGCACGAACTAGTCCCCTACGAGGGCAGTACTTC
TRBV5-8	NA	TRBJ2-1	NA	CASSSPGGANEQFF	TGTGCCAGCAGCTCCCCGGGCGGGGCCAATGAGCAGTTCTTC
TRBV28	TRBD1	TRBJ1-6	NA	CASSPLDRGSSPLHF	TGTGCCAGCAGCCCCCTGGACAGGGGCTCTTCACCCCTCCACTTT
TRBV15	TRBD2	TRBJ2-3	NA	CATSRDRTSGSTDTQYF	TGTGCCACCAGCAGAGACCGGACTAGCGGAAGCACAGATACGCAGTATTTT
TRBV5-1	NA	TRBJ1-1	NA	CASSLEGGGTEAFF	TGCGCCAGCAGCTTGGAAGGGGGTGGCACTGAAGCTTTCTTT
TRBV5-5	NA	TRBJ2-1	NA	CASSRPGTIRINEQFF	TGTGCCAGCAGTCGGCCGGGAACTATACGTATTAATGAGCAGTTCTTC
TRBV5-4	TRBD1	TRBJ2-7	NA	CASSAPGTVAHEQYF	TGTGCCAGCAGCGCCCCCGGGACAGTAGCCCACGAGCAGTACTTC
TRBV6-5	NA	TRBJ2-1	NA	CASSRGSSYNEQFF	TGTGCCAGCAGTCGGGGGAGCTCCTACAATGAGCAGTTCTTC
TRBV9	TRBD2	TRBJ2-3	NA	CASSHEILAGTRPDTQYF	TGTGCCAGCAGCCACGAAATATTAGCGGGAACAAGGCCAGATACGCAGTATTTT